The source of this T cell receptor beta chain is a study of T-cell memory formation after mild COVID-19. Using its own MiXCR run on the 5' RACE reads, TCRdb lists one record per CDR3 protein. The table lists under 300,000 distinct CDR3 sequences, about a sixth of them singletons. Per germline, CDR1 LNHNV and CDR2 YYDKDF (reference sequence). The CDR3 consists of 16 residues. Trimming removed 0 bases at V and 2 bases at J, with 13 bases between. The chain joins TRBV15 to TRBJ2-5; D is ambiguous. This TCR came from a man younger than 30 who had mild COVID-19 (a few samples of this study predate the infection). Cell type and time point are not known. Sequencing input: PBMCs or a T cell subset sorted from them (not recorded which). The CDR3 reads CATSRDLETVQETQYF. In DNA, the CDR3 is TGTGCCACCAGCAGAGATTTGGAGACCGTACAAGAGACCCAGTACTTC. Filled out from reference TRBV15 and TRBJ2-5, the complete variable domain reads DAMVIQNPRYQVTQFGKPVTLSCSQTLNHNVMYWYQQKSSQAPKLLFHYYDKDFNNEADTPDNFQSRRPNTSFCFLDIRSPGLGDTAMYLCATSRDLETVQETQYFGPGTRLLVL.